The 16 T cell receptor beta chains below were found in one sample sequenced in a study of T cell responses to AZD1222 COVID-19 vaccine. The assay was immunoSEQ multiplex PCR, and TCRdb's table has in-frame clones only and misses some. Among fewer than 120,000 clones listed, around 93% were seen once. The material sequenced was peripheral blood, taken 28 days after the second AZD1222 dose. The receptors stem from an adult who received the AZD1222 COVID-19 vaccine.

The DNA for the CDR3 is TGTGCCAGCAGACCAGGGACAGGGAATTCACCCCTCCACTTT. Protein: CASRPGTGNSPLHF. The chain employs TRBV27 and TRBJ1-6, with 9 bases matching TRBD1. Per the germline V gene, CDR1 is MNHEY and CDR2 is SMNVEV (reference sequence). V trimming: 6 bases; J trimming: 7 bases; junction bases outside the gene matches: 4. The CDR3 loop spans 14 amino acids.

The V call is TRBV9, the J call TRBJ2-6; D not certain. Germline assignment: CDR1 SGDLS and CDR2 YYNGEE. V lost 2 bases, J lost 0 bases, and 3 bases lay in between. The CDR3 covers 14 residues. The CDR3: CASSVISGANVLTF. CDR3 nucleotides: TGTGCCAGCAGCGTCATCTCTGGGGCCAACGTCCTGACTTTC.

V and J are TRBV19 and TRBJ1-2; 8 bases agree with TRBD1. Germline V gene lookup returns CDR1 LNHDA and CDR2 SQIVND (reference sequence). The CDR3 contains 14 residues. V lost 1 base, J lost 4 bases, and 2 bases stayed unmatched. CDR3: CASSIAGGPYGYTF. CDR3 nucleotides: TGTGCCAGTAGTATAGCAGGGGGCCCCTATGGCTACACCTTC.

The CDR3 DNA reads TGTGCCAGCAGCCGCAGGGGGTTGGATGGGGAAAAACTGTTTTTT. Its translation: CASSRRGLDGEKLFF. The chain couples TRBV3-1 (or the pseudogene TRBV3-2) to TRBJ1-4; 7 bases are a match to TRBD1. V shed 4 bases and J 8 bases; nucleotides not matched to a gene: 10. This CDR3 is built from 15 residues. Germline values: CDR1 LGHDT, CDR2 YNNKEL (reference sequence).

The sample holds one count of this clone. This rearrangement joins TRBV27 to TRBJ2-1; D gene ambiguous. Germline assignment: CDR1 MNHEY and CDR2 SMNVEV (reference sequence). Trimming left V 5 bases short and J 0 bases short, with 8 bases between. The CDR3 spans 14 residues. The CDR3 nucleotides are TGTGCCAGCAGTCACTCCAGCTCCTACAATGAGCAGTTCTTC. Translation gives CASSHSSSYNEQFF.

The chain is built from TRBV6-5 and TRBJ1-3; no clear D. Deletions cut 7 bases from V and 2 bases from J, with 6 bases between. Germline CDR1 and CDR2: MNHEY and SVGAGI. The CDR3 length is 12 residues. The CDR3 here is CASKEAGNTIYF. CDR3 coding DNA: TGTGCCAGCAAGGAGGCTGGAAACACCATATATTTT.

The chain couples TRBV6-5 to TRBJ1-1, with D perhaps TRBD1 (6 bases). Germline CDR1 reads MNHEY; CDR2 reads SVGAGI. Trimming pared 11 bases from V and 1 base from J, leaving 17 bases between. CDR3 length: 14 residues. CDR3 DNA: TGTGCCCGCGGGCGAGGGGGGGGGAACACTGAAGCTTTCTTT. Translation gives CARGRGGGNTEAFF.

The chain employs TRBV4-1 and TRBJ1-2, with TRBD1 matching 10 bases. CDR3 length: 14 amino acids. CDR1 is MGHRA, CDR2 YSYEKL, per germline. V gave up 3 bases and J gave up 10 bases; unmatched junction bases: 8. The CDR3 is CASSQVTGGPLYTF. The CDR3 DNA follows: TGCGCCAGCAGCCAGGTGACAGGGGGCCCCCTCTACACCTTC.

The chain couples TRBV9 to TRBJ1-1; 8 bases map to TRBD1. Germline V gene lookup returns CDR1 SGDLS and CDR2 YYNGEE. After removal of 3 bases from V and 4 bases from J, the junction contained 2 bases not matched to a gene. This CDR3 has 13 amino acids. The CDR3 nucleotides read TGTGCCAGCAGCGCAGGGGGCAGCACTGAAGCTTTCTTT. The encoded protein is CASSAGGSTEAFF.

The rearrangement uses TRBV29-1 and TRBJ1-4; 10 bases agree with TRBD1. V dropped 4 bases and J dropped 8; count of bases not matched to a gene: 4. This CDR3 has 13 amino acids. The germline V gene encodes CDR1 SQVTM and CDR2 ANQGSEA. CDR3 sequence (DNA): TGCAGCGTTGCCCGGACAGGGGGGGAAAAACTGTTTTTT. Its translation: CSVARTGGEKLFF. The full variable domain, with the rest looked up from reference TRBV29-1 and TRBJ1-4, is SAVISQKPSRDICQRGTSLTIQCQVDSQVTMMFWYRQQPGQSLTLIATANQGSEATYESGFVIDKFPISRPNLTFSTLTVSNMSPEDSSIYLCSVARTGGEKLFFGSGTQLSVL.

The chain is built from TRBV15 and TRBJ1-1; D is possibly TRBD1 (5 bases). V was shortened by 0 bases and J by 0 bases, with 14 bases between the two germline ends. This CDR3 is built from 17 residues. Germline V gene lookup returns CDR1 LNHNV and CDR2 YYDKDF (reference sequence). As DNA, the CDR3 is TGTGCCACCAGCAGAGATCAGGGCCAAAGCCTGAACACTGAAGCTTTCTTT. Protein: CATSRDQGQSLNTEAFF.

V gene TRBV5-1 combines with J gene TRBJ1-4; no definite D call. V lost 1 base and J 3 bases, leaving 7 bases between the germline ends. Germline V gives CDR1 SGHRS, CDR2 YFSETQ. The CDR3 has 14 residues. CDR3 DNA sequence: TGCGCCAGCAGCTTGAGTGTTGCTAATGAAAAACTGTTTTTT. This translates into CASSLSVANEKLFF.

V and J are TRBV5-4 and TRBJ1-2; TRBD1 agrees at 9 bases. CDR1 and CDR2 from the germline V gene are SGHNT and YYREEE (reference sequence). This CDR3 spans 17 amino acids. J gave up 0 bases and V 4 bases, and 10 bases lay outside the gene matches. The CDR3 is CASSPSRDRVANYGYTF. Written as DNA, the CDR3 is TGTGCCAGCAGCCCGTCCCGGGACAGGGTAGCTAACTATGGCTACACCTTC.

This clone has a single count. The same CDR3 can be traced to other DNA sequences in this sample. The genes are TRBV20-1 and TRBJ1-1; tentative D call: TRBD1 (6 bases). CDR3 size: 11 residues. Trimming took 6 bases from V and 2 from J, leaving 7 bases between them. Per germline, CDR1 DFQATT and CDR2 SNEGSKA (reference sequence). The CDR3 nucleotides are TGCAGTGCCAGGGGTAACACTGAAGCTTTCTTT. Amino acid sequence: CSARGNTEAFF.

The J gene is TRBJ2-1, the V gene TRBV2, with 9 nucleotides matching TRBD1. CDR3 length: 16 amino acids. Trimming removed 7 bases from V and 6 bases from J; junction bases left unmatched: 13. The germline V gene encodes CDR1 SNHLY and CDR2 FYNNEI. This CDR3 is CASKRPGQGMFNEQFF. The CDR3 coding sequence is TGTGCCAGCAAACGTCCGGGACAGGGAATGTTCAATGAGCAGTTCTTC.

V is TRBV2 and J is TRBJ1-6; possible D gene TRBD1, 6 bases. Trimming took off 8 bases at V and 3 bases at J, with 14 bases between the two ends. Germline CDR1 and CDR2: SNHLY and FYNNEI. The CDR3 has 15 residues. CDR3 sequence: CASGGGGNYNSPLHF. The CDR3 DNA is TGTGCCAGCGGAGGGGGGGGGAACTATAATTCACCCCTCCACTTT.